This T cell receptor beta chain was found in a study of T cells in Graves' hyperthyroidism and ophthalmopathy. Study findings and constraints: Through a model of 13 V-J features, ophthalmopathy was separated from stable hyperthyroidism.

Graves' hyperthyroidism is called stable when ophthalmopathy does not progress within 18 months. Participants, patients aged 18 to 65, had newly diagnosed hyperthyroidism with a duration under 2 months. Patients were excluded for uncontrolled infection, other autoimmune disease, pregnancy or lactation. RNA transcripts were the template for amplifying TCR beta CDR3 regions. TCR CDR3 underwent first-round RT-PCR with the HTBI primer set. Each CDR3 protein gets one entry after TCRdb re-called the multiplex PCR reads with MiXCR. The table lists a few hundred thousand distinct CDR3 sequences, roughly 25% of them singletons. The germline V gene has CDR1 SGHTA and CDR2 FQGTGA. Trimming shortened V by 0 bases and J by 2 bases, and 4 bases separated the two germline ends. This CDR3 region has 13 residues. The sample holds many counts of this clonotype. The antigen is not known.

Input material: blood. This TCR derives from a man over 45 with Graves' hyperthyroidism. V gene TRBV7-3 combines with J gene TRBJ1-1, with D unresolved. The DNA of the CDR3 is TGTGCCAGCAGCTTAACCCCCAACACTGAAGCTTTCTTT. Amino acids: CASSLTPNTEAFF.